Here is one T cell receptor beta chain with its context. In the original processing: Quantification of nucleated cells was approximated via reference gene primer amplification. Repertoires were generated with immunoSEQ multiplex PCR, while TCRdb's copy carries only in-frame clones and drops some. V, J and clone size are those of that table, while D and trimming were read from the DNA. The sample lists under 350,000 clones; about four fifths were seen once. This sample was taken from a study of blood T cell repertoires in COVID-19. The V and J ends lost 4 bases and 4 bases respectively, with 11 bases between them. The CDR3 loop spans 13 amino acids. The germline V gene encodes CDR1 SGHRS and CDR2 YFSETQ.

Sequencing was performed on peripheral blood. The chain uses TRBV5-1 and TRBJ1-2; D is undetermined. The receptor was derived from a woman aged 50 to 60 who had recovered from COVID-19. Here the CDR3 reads CASSLPGIYGYTF. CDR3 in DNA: TGCGCCAGCAGCCTTCCGGGTATCTATGGCTACACCTTC.